The clone carrying this TCR beta chain was counted ten times or more. TCRdb re-analysed the 5' RACE reads in MiXCR, keeping a single row per CDR3 protein. The table records around 130,000 distinct CDR3 sequences, around 7% of them present only once. Trimming shortened V by 2 bases and J by 1 base, and 8 bases separated the two germline ends. Germline CDR1 ENHRY, CDR2 SYGVKD. The CDR3 is 14 residues long. The sample originates from a study of CD8 T cells in ankylosing spondylitis. This clonotype originated in a male donor with ankylosing spondylitis or in good health (not recorded which). The chain joins TRBV10-3 to TRBJ2-5; D ambiguous. Sequenced material: blood, either unsorted or a sorted T cell fraction (not recorded which). The CDR3 region has the DNA TGTGCCATCAGTGAGACAGCAGCCCAAGAGACCCAGTACTTC. Translating gives CAISETAAQETQYF.